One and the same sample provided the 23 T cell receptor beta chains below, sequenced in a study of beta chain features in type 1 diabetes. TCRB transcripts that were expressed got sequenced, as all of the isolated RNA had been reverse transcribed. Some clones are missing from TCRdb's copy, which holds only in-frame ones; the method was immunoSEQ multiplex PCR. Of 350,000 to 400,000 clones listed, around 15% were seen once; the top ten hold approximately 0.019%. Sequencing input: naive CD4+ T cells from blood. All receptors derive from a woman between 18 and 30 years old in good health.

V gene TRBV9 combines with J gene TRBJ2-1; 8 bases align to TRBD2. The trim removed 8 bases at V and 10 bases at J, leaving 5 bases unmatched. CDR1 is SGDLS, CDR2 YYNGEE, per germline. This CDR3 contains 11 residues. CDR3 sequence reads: CASDRGGEQFF. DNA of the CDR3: TGTGCCAGTGATCGGGGGGGGGAGCAGTTCTTC.

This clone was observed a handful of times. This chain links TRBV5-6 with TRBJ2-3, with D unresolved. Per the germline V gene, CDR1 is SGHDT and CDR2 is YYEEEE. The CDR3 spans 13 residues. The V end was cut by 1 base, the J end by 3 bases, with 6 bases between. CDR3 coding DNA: TGTGCCAGCAGCTTGTTCGGTACAGATACGCAGTATTTT. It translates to CASSLFGTDTQYF.

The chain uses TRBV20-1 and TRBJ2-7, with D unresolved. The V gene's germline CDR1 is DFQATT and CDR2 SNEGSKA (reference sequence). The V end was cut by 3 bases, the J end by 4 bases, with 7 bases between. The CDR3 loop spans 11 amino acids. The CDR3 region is CSASYGYEQYF. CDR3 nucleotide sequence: TGCAGTGCTAGTTACGGGTACGAGCAGTACTTC.

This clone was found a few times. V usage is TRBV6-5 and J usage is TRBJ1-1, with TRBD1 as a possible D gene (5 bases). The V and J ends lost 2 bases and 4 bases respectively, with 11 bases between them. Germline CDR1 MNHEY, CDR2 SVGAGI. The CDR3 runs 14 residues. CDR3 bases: TGTGCCAGCAGTTACAGGGACTATGTCACTGAAGCTTTCTTT. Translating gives CASSYRDYVTEAFF.

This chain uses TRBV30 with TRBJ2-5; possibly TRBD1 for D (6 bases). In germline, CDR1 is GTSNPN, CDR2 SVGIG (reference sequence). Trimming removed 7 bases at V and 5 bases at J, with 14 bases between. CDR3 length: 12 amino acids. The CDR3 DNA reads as TGTGCCTCTACAGGGTCGGGGGAGACCCAGTACTTC. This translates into CASTGSGETQYF. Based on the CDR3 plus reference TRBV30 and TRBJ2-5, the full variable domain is SQTIHQWPATLVQPVGSPLSLECTVEGTSNPNLYWYRQAAGRGLQLLFYSVGIGQISSEVPQNLSASRPQDRQFILSSKKLLLSDSGFYLCASTGSGETQYFGPGTRLLVL.

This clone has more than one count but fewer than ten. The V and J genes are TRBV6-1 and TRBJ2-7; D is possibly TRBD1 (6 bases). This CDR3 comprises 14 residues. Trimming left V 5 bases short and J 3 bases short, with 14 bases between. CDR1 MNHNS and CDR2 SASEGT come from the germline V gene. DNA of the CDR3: TGTGCCAGCAGTCTAACAGGGTGGGGCTACGAGCAGTACTTC. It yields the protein CASSLTGWGYEQYF.

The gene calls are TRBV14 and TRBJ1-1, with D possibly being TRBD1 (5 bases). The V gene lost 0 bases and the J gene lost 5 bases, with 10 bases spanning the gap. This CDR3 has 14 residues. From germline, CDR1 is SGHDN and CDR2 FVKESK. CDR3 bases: TGTGCCAGCAGCCAAGAGAGAAGGGGTACTGAAGCTTTCTTT. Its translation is CASSQERRGTEAFF.

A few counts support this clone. CDR3 nucleotide sequence: TGCACCAGCAGCCAAGTTGTGAGAGGAGTAAAGGTTTCGGGGAGTACGTACGAGCAGTACTTC. Its translation: CTSSQVVRGVKVSGSTYEQYF. The chain uses TRBV1 and TRBJ2-7; the table assigns TRBD2, which was not confirmed against the DNA. TRBV1 is marked as a pseudogene. The CDR3 covers 21 residues.

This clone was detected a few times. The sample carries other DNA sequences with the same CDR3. The CDR3 DNA reads TGTGCCAGCAGCGTCGGGGGAACTAATGAAAAACTGTTTTTT. This codes for CASSVGGTNEKLFF. V gene TRBV9 combines with J gene TRBJ1-4, with a weak D call TRBD1 (5 bases). V was clipped by 2 bases and J by 1 base, with 6 bases between them. CDR1 and CDR2 from the germline V gene are SGDLS and YYNGEE. The CDR3 has 14 amino acids.

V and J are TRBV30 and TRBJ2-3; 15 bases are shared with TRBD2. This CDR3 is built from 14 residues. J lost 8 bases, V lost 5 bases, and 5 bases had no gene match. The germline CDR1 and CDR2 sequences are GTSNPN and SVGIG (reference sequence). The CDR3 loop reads CAWSRGLAGGTQYF. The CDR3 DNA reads TGTGCCTGGTCGAGGGGACTAGCGGGAGGTACGCAGTATTTT.

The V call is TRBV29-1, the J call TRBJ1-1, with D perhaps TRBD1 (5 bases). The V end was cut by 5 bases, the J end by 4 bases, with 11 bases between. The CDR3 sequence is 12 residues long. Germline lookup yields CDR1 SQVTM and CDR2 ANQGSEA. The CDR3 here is CSVLGGATEAFF. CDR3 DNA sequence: TGCAGCGTTCTGGGGGGAGCCACTGAAGCTTTCTTT. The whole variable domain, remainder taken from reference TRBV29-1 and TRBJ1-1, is SAVISQKPSRDICQRGTSLTIQCQVDSQVTMMFWYRQQPGQSLTLIATANQGSEATYESGFVIDKFPISRPNLTFSTLTVSNMSPEDSSIYLCSVLGGATEAFFGQGTRLTVV.

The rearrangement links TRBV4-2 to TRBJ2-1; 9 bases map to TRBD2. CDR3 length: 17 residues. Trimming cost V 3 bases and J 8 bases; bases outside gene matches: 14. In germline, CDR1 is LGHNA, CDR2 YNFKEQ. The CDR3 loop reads CASSHLIPSGVGYEQFF. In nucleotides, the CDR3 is TGTGCCAGCAGCCACTTGATTCCTAGCGGGGTAGGGTATGAGCAGTTCTTC.

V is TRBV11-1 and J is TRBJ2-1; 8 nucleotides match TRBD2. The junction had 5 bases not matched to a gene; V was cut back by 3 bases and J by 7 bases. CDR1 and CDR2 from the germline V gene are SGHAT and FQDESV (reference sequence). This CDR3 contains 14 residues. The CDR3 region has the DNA TGTGCCAGCAGCTTTATAGTAGCGGGGAATGAGCAGTTCTTC. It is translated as CASSFIVAGNEQFF.

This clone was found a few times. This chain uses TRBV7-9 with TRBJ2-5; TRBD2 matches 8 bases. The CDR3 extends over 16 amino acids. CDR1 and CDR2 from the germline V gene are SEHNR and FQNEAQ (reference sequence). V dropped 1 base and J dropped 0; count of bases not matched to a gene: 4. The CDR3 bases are TGTGCCAGCAGCTTAGGAGCGGGAGTAGACCAAGAGACCCAGTACTTC. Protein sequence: CASSLGAGVDQETQYF.

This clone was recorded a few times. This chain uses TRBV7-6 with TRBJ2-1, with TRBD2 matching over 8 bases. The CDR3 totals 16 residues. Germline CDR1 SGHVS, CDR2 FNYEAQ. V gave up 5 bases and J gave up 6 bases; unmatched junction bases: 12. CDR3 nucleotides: TGTGCCAGCAGCACCCGAGCGGGAGAAGGGATCAATGAGCAGTTCTTC. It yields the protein CASSTRAGEGINEQFF.

The chain's CDR3 is CASTPDRTSYEQYF. In nucleotides, the CDR3 is TGTGCCAGCACACCTGACAGGACTTCCTACGAGCAGTACTTC. V and J are TRBV7-2 and TRBJ2-7, with D tentatively TRBD1 (6 bases). Germline CDR1 and CDR2: SGHTA and FQGNSA. This CDR3 is 14 amino acids long. V lost 7 bases to trimming and J lost 1 base, with 14 bases between them.

The chain's CDR3 is CASSLASGNEAFF. The CDR3 coding sequence is TGTGCCAGCAGCTTGGCATCCGGGAATGAAGCTTTCTTT. The chain couples TRBV5-6 to TRBJ1-1, with D hard to call. V gave up 0 bases and J gave up 7 bases, with 10 bases separating them. From germline, CDR1 is SGHDT and CDR2 YYEEEE. This CDR3 has 13 amino acids. The full variable domain, with the rest looked up from reference TRBV5-6 and TRBJ1-1, is DAGVTQSPTHLIKTRGQQVTLRCSPKSGHDTVSWYQQALGQGPQFIFQYYEEEERQRGNFPDRFSGHQFPNYSSELNVNALLLGDSALYLCASSLASGNEAFFGQGTRLTVV.

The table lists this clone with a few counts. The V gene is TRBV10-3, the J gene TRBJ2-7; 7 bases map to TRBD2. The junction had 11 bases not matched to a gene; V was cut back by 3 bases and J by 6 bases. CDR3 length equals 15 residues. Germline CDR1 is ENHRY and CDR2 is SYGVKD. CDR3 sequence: CAISENGGSGVEQYF. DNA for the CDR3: TGTGCCATCAGTGAAAATGGAGGGAGCGGGGTCGAGCAGTACTTC.

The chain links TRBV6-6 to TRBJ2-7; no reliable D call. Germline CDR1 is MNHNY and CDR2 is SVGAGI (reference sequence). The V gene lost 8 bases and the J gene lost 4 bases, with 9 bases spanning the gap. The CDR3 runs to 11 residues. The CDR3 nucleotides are TGTGCCAGCGGTTCAGGTTACGAGCAGTACTTC. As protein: CASGSGYEQYF.

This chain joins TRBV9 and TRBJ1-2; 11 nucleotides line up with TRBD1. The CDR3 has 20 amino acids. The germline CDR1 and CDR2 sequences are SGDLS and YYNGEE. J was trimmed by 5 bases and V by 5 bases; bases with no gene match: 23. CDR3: CASSTTIPPGQGDSTYGYTF. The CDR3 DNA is TGTGCCAGCAGTACAACCATACCTCCGGGACAGGGGGATAGTACTTATGGCTACACCTTC.

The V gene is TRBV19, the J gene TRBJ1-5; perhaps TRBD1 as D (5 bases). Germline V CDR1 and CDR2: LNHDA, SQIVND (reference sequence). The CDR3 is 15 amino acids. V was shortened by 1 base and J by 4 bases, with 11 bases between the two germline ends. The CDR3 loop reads CASSIGGTLNQPQHF. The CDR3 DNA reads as TGTGCCAGTAGTATAGGCGGGACCCTTAATCAGCCCCAGCATTTT.

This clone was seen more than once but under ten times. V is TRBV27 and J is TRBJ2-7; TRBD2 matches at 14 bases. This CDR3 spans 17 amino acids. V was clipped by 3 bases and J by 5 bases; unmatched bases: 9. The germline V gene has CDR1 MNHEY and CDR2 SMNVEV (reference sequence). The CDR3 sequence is CASSFRRPGLAGDEQYF. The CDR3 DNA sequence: TGTGCCAGCAGTTTCCGGCGGCCGGGACTAGCGGGAGACGAGCAGTACTTC.

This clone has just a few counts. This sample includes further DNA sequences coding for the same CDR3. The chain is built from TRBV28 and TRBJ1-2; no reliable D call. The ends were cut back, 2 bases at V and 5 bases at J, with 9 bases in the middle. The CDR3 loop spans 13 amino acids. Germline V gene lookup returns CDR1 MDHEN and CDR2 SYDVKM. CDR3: CASSLPGIYGYTF. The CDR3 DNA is TGTGCCAGCAGTTTACCGGGGATTTATGGCTACACCTTC.